These 30 T cell receptor beta chains share one sample of origin, sequenced in a study of T cell repertoires in cytomegalovirus infection. TCRdb fed the reads into MiXCR, producing one record per CDR3 protein. The table has about 830,000 distinct CDR3 sequences, around a third seen once. Their specific antigens are unknown. The source material was cultured CD8+ T cells from PBMCs, sampled from culture after CMV antigen stimulation. Source of these receptors: a human donor in good health (CMV status not recorded). Some clones in this sample may be carry-over from other donors' samples.

Comment on this clonotype: Being one base from a much bigger clone, this may be a read error. This sequence joins TRBV11-2 and TRBJ2-1, with TRBD1 matching over 9 bases. CDR3 length equals 15 residues. The germline CDR1 and CDR2 sequences are SGHAT and FQNNGV. J lost 4 bases, V lost 10 bases, and 11 bases had no gene match. CDR3 region: CANTPGQGNYNEQFF. CDR3 coding DNA: TGTGCCAACACCCCGGGACAGGGAAATTACAATGAGCAGTTCTTC.

There are a few counts of this clonotype. The V and J genes are TRBV6-5 and TRBJ2-1; 12 bases align to TRBD2. From germline, CDR1 is MNHEY and CDR2 SVGAGI. The J segment lost 7 bases and the V segment lost 6 bases, leaving 19 bases of the junction unmatched. This CDR3 is 19 amino acids long. CDR3 sequence reads: CASSSTSGGPGWSWNEQFF. Here the CDR3 DNA reads TGTGCCAGCAGCTCGACTAGCGGGGGCCCAGGGTGGAGTTGGAATGAGCAGTTCTTC.

This sequence joins TRBV2 and TRBJ1-1; D gene uncertain. Germline V gives CDR1 SNHLY, CDR2 FYNNEI. CDR3 length: 16 amino acids. With 2 bases removed from V and 3 bases from J, the gap between germline ends came to 16 bases. CDR3 sequence: CASSENGRTPDTEAFF. The CDR3 DNA is TGTGCCAGCAGTGAAAACGGGCGGACCCCTGACACTGAAGCTTTCTTT.

V is TRBV28 and J is TRBJ1-1; a weak D match, TRBD1 (6 bases). Germline values: CDR1 MDHEN, CDR2 SYDVKM. The CDR3 spans 12 residues. V was cut by 5 bases and J by 5 bases, with 9 bases left in between. This chain's CDR3 is CASSKQGTEAFF. The DNA for the CDR3 is TGTGCCAGCAGTAAACAGGGAACTGAAGCTTTCTTT.

Notes on this clonotype: This may come from a read error, since a much larger clone is one base off. V is TRBV7-2 and J is TRBJ2-3; the D gene could be TRBD1 or TRBD2 (5 bases each). This CDR3 is 14 amino acids long. Per the germline V gene, CDR1 is SGHTA and CDR2 is FQGNSA. This CDR3 reads CAGRPGTRGDTQYF. CDR3 bases: TGTGCCGGCAGGCCCGGGACCAGAGGAGATACGCAGTATTTT.

A single count supports this clonotype. This chain connects TRBV2 to TRBJ1-4; D is ambiguous. The V and J ends lost 2 bases and 6 bases respectively, with 10 bases between them. This CDR3 has 14 residues. Germline CDR1 reads SNHLY; CDR2 reads FYNNEI. For the CDR3, the DNA is TGTGCCAGCAGTGAATCCGAGACGGATGAAAAACTGTTTTTT. It yields the protein CASSESETDEKLFF.

This clonotype has a count of ten or more. This chain links TRBV27 with TRBJ1-1; 7 bases are shared with TRBD1. This CDR3 contains 15 residues. Per the germline V gene, CDR1 is MNHEY and CDR2 is SMNVEV (reference sequence). V dropped 5 bases and J dropped 0; count of bases not matched to a gene: 6. The CDR3 sequence: CASSPRGGMNTEAFF. The CDR3 DNA sequence: TGTGCCAGCAGTCCCAGGGGGGGCATGAACACTGAAGCTTTCTTT.

The chain combines TRBV6-5 with TRBJ2-3, with 8 bases aligning to TRBD2. Germline V CDR1 and CDR2: MNHEY, SVGAGI. The J segment lost 0 bases and the V segment lost 0 bases, leaving 8 bases of the junction unmatched. This CDR3 comprises 18 residues. The CDR3 reads CASSYSISGGTSTDTQYF. CDR3 nucleotides: TGTGCCAGCAGTTACTCGATAAGCGGGGGAACTAGCACAGATACGCAGTATTTT.

DNA for the CDR3: TGTGCCAGCAGCGTAATTGGGGGACCGAACACTGAAGCTTTCTTT. Amino acid sequence: CASSVIGGPNTEAFF. V is TRBV9 and J is TRBJ1-1, with D perhaps matching TRBD1 (5 bases). The CDR3 is made up of 15 amino acids. The V gene's germline CDR1 is SGDLS and CDR2 YYNGEE. With 1 base removed from V and 1 base from J, the gap between germline ends came to 11 bases.

This clonotype was observed many times. The junction differs from germline at one of its ends, possibly a read error. The gene calls are TRBV12-3 or TRBV12-4 and TRBJ1-2, with 9 bases aligning to TRBD1. This CDR3 region has 11 residues. The CDR3 region is CASRTPTGGSF. DNA for the CDR3: TGTGCCAGCAGAACTCCGACAGGGGGGAGCTTC.

In its sample, this clonotype was seen a few times. The DNA for the CDR3 is TGTGCCAGCAGTTCCTACCTCTACCCTTCTAGCGGGGGGAGGGAGACCCAGTACTTC. Protein sequence: CASSSYLYPSSGGRETQYF. The rearrangement joins TRBV12-3 or TRBV12-4 to TRBJ2-5; 11 nucleotides match TRBD2. The J segment lost 5 bases and the V segment lost 4 bases, leaving 18 bases of the junction unmatched. CDR3 size: 19 residues.

This clonotype was seen more than once but under ten times. V usage is TRBV10-2 and J usage is TRBJ2-1; TRBD2 matches 11 bases. Trimming removed 2 bases from V and 6 bases from J; junction bases left unmatched: 0. CDR1 WSHSY and CDR2 SAAADI come from the germline V gene. CDR3 length: 14 residues. CDR3 loop: CASSEGTSGNEQFF. The CDR3 DNA is TGCGCCAGCAGTGAGGGGACTAGCGGCAATGAGCAGTTCTTC.

The chain employs TRBV20-1 and TRBJ1-3; 7 nucleotides match TRBD1. Germline V gives CDR1 DFQATT, CDR2 SNEGSKA (reference sequence). With V trimmed by 6 bases and J by 0 bases, 11 bases remained unmatched. The length of the CDR3 is 16 residues. In nucleotides, the CDR3 is TGCAGTGCACCCTTTGACAGGGACTACTCTGGAAACACCATATATTTT. The encoded protein is CSAPFDRDYSGNTIYF.

This chain connects TRBV27 to TRBJ1-1; TRBD1 matches 9 bases. The germline V gene has CDR1 MNHEY and CDR2 SMNVEV (reference sequence). CDR3 length equals 16 residues. V lost 5 bases and J lost 5; bases outside the gene matches: 12. CDR3 in amino acids: CASSPRTGVRKTEAFF. CDR3 nucleotides: TGTGCCAGCAGTCCAAGGACAGGGGTGAGGAAAACTGAAGCTTTCTTT.

This rearrangement joins TRBV27 to TRBJ2-2; 9 bases agree with TRBD1. J gave up 4 bases and V 5 bases, and 5 bases lay outside the gene matches. This CDR3 spans 15 amino acids. Germline assignment: CDR1 MNHEY and CDR2 SMNVEV (reference sequence). CDR3 region: CASSIGQGITGELFF. As DNA, the CDR3 is TGTGCCAGCAGTATCGGACAGGGGATCACCGGGGAGCTGTTTTTT.

Ten or more counts support this clonotype. The rearrangement links TRBV6-5 to TRBJ1-2, with D uncertain. The CDR3 sequence is 13 residues long. Looked up from germline, CDR1 is MNHEY and CDR2 is SVGAGI. V shed 2 bases and J shed 4 bases, with 8 bases lying between them. CDR3 amino acids: CASSYRSGYGYTF. CDR3 in DNA: TGTGCCAGCAGTTACCGGTCGGGCTATGGCTACACCTTC.

This chain links TRBV18 with TRBJ1-2; maybe TRBD1 (5 bases). This CDR3 contains 11 residues. From germline, CDR1 is KGHSH and CDR2 LQKENI. Trimming removed 5 bases at V and 7 bases at J, with 8 bases between. CDR3 residues: CASSGQGGYTF. CDR3 nucleotides: TGTGCCAGCTCAGGTCAGGGTGGCTACACCTTC.

This clonotype was observed a handful of times. The chain couples TRBV18 to TRBJ1-1, with TRBD1 matching 8 bases. The CDR3 has 17 residues. Germline CDR1 is KGHSH and CDR2 is LQKENI. Trimming took 5 bases from V and 3 from J; bases not matched to a gene: 14. CDR3 protein: CASSTRDRGRGDTEAFF. The CDR3 coding sequence is TGTGCCAGCTCAACCAGAGACAGGGGAAGGGGGGACACTGAAGCTTTCTTT.

This clonotype was counted a few times. The J gene is TRBJ2-7, the V gene TRBV13, with 10 nucleotides matching TRBD2. Germline CDR1 is PRHDT and CDR2 is FYEKMQ (reference sequence). This CDR3 region has 15 residues. The V gene end was trimmed by 3 bases and the J gene end by 2 bases; junction bases not matched to a gene: 4. CDR3 in amino acids: CASSFLAGVTYEQYF. In DNA, the CDR3 is TGTGCCAGCAGCTTTCTAGCGGGGGTGACCTACGAGCAGTACTTC.

The chain joins TRBV19 to TRBJ2-7; 9 nucleotides agree with TRBD1. The V and J ends lost 4 bases and 1 base, in that order; junction bases with no gene match: 5. This CDR3 spans 15 amino acids. Germline CDR1 reads LNHDA; CDR2 reads SQIVND (reference sequence). CDR3 sequence (DNA): TGTGCCAGTAGTAGAAACAGGGGGCAATCCTACGAGCAGTACTTC. It yields the protein CASSRNRGQSYEQYF.

This clonotype was counted many times. J is TRBJ1-5 and V is TRBV7-9; D possibly corresponds to TRBD1 (5 bases). Trimming left V 4 bases short and J 2 bases short, with 12 bases between. This CDR3 is built from 15 residues. Looked up from germline, CDR1 is SEHNR and CDR2 is FQNEAQ (reference sequence). The CDR3 sequence: CASSSLGGGNQPQHF. In nucleotides, the CDR3 is TGTGCCAGCAGCTCTCTCGGGGGAGGCAATCAGCCCCAGCATTTT.

This clonotype was observed a handful of times. The V call is TRBV19, the J call TRBJ2-6, with TRBD1 matching over 7 bases. The junction had 7 bases not matched to a gene; V was cut back by 3 bases and J by 2 bases. Germline CDR1 is LNHDA and CDR2 is SQIVND (reference sequence). The CDR3 runs 17 residues. CDR3 coding DNA: TGTGCCAGTAGTATTAACCAAGACAGGGCTGGGGCCAACGTCCTGACTTTC. This sequence encodes CASSINQDRAGANVLTF.

The chain carries TRBV27 and TRBJ1-5, with D hard to call. The germline CDR1 and CDR2 sequences are MNHEY and SMNVEV (reference sequence). The CDR3 sequence is 22 residues long. V shed 5 bases and J shed 6 bases, with 38 bases lying between them. DNA of the CDR3: TGTGCCAGCAGTCCGTACGCGACGGGCAGCGTCCTTCTCAAGGAACGGACTCAGCCCCAGCATTTT. This encodes CASSPYATGSVLLKERTQPQHF.

This clonotype was recorded at least ten times. This chain connects TRBV27 to TRBJ1-1; 11 bases agree with TRBD1. From germline, CDR1 is MNHEY and CDR2 SMNVEV (reference sequence). The CDR3 consists of 14 residues. Unmatched junction bases numbered 5, after V lost 6 bases and J lost 5 bases. The CDR3 is CASSFGTGGTEAFF. The CDR3 DNA sequence: TGTGCCAGCAGCTTCGGGACAGGGGGTACTGAAGCTTTCTTT.

V gene TRBV6-5 combines with J gene TRBJ2-1; 9 bases map to TRBD1. V lost 4 bases, J lost 7 bases, and 11 bases stayed unmatched. Per the germline V gene, CDR1 is MNHEY and CDR2 is SVGAGI. CDR3 size: 16 residues. CDR3 coding DNA: TGTGCCAGCAGTTTTCCCACAGGGGGCTCTGGGAATGAGCAGTTCTTC. This gives the protein CASSFPTGGSGNEQFF.

This clonotype was recorded a few times. V usage is TRBV27 and J usage is TRBJ1-6, with 8 nucleotides matching TRBD1. CDR1 is MNHEY, CDR2 SMNVEV, per germline (reference sequence). Trimming cost V 5 bases and J 9 bases; bases outside gene matches: 6. There are 14 residues in the CDR3. This CDR3 is CASSHQGAASPLHF. The DNA of the CDR3 is TGTGCCAGCAGTCACCAGGGGGCCGCTTCACCCCTCCACTTT.

The chain combines TRBV9 with TRBJ1-2; 7 nucleotides agree with TRBD1. The CDR3 extends over 13 amino acids. Unmatched junction bases numbered 7, after V lost 3 bases and J lost 8 bases. The germline CDR1 and CDR2 sequences are SGDLS and YYNGEE. The CDR3, as DNA: TGTGCCAGCAGCGGACAGGGAGGGAAAGGCTACACCTTC. It is translated as CASSGQGGKGYTF.

This clonotype has at least ten counts. CDR3 coding DNA: TGTGCCAGCAGCCCCTGGGGGGACAGCCAAGATTCTAGCACAGATACGCAGTATTTT. It encodes CASSPWGDSQDSSTDTQYF. The chain employs TRBV7-6 and TRBJ2-3; TRBD1 might be the D (7 bases). Looked up from germline, CDR1 is SGHVS and CDR2 is FNYEAQ. There are 19 residues in the CDR3. V was clipped by 5 bases and J by 0 bases, with 24 bases between them.

This clonotype was observed a few times. The J gene is TRBJ2-1, the V gene TRBV29-1, with 10 bases matching TRBD2. This CDR3 spans 13 amino acids. Germline V gene sequence: CDR1 SQVTM, CDR2 ANQGSEA. DNA of the CDR3: TGCAGTCACACTAGCGGGGTGTACAATGAGCAGTTCTTC. Translating gives CSHTSGVYNEQFF.

The rearrangement uses TRBV12-3 or TRBV12-4 and TRBJ2-5; D is undetermined. The V and J ends lost 7 bases and 2 bases respectively, with 14 bases between them. The CDR3 consists of 14 residues. The CDR3 sequence is CASTETRVQETQYF. DNA of the CDR3: TGTGCCAGCACCGAAACAAGAGTGCAAGAGACCCAGTACTTC.